This T cell receptor beta chain is from a study of shared clonotypes between healthy human individuals. Worth noting for this clone: The antigen remains unidentified.

On sorted subsets, replicate PCRs used roughly 220 ng DNA, or 25,000 to 35,000 T cell genomes. As originally analysed: Junction-only sequences without quality scores were provided by ImmunoSEQ, so filtering was different. TCRdb's table, derived via immunoSEQ multiplex PCR, lists solely in-frame clones and lacks some. From that table come the V and J calls and clone size; the DNA was used to work out D and trimming. The table lists 2 million to 2.5 million clones, 80% to 95% of them singletons. Findings and caveats of the study: The authors sampled blood alone, and tissue repertoires likely differ.

Sequenced: naive CD4+ T cells from PBMCs. Described subset: CD45RA+ positively selected. The receptor comes from a man aged 18 to 29 in good health. Some clones in this sample may be carry-over from other donors' samples.

The DNA for the CDR3 is TGCGCCAGCCGCCCGCCAGGGACAGGGGGAAGAGGGAGAACTGAAGCTTTCTTT. Protein: CASRPPGTGGRGRTEAFF. The genes are TRBV5-1 and TRBJ1-1; TRBD1 matches at 11 bases. CDR1 and CDR2 from the germline V gene are SGHRS and YFSETQ. V lost 7 bases, J lost 5 bases, and 19 bases stayed unmatched. This CDR3 has 18 amino acids.